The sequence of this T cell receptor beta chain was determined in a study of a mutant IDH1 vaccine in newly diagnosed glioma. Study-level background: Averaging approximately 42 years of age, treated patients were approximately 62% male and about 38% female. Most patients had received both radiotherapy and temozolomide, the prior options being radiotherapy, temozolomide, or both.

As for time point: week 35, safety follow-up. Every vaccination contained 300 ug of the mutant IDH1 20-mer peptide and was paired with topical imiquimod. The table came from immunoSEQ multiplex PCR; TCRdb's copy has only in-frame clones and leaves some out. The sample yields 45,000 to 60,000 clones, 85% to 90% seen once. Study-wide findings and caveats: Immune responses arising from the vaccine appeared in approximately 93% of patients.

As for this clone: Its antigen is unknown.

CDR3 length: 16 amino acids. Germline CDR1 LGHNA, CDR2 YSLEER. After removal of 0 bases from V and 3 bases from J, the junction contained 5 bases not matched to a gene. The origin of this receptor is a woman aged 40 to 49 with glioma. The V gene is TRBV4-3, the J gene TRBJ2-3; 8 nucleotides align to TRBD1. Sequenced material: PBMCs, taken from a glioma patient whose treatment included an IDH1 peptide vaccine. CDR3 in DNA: TGCGCCAGCAGCCAAGATGACAGGGGCGGGACAGATACGCAGTATTTT. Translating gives CASSQDDRGGTDTQYF.